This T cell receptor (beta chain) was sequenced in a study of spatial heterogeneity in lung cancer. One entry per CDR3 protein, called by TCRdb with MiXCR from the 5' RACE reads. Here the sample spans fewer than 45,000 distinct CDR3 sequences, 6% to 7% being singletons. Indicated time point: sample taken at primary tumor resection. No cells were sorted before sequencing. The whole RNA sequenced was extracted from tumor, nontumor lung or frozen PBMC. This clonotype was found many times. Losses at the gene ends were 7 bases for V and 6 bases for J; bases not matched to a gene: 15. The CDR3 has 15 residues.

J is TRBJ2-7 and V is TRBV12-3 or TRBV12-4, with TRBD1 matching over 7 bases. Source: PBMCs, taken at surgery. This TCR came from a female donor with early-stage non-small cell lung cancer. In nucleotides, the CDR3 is TGTGCCAGCACCAGAGGACAGGCGGGTAAATCCGAGCAGTACTTC. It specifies CASTRGQAGKSEQYF.